Sequencing of this T cell receptor beta chain was carried out in a study of blood T cell repertoires in COVID-19. Across the whole study: There were acute and convalescent COVID-19 samples, and they came from the United States, Italy and Spain. The cDNA or gDNA used as material had been derived from T cells, B-cell-depleted T cells, or PBMCs.

Authors' analysis steps: Reference gene primer amplification gave nucleated cell count estimates. Using immunoSEQ multiplex PCR, the repertoire was profiled, and TCRdb retains in-frame clones only, with some absent. D and trimming were read from the DNA, whereas the V and J calls and clone size are those reported in that table. The sample has some 170,000 clones, 80% to 90% seen once; the top ten hold about 1.6%. CDR1 is SGHRS, CDR2 YFSETQ, per germline. V was cut by 4 bases and J by 1 base, with 12 bases left in between. CDR3 length: 14 amino acids. This clone appeared a few times. The specimen was peripheral blood. V usage is TRBV5-1 and J usage is TRBJ2-7; D might be TRBD1 (5 bases). The clonotype originates from a woman aged 45-59 years with acute or convalescent COVID-19. CDR3 sequence reads: CASSLDTSSYEQYF. Here the CDR3 DNA reads TGCGCCAGCAGCCTGGACACCTCTTCCTACGAGCAGTACTTC.